This T cell receptor (beta chain) was retrieved from a study of blood T cell repertoires in COVID-19. Germline CDR1 and CDR2: SQVTM and ANQGSEA. V was pared by 7 bases and J by 4 bases, with 12 bases of the junction left unmatched. The CDR3 is 14 residues long. Per the original methods: Estimates of nucleated cell counts were drawn from the amplification of reference gene primers. Sequencing used immunoSEQ multiplex PCR; TCRdb keeps in-frame clones, though not all of them. V and J calls and clone size follow that table, whereas D and trimming were derived from the DNA. The sample lists more than 65,000 clones, around 86% occurring once.

The clonotype originates from a man in his fifties with active COVID-19. What was sequenced was peripheral blood. The rearrangement joins TRBV29-1 to TRBJ1-1; 7 bases are shared with TRBD1. The CDR3, as DNA: TGCAGCGCTCTAGGGGACAGTAGAAGCACTGAAGCTTTCTTT. Translating it yields CSALGDSRSTEAFF.